Listed below are T cell receptor beta chains from one sample, sequenced in a study of shared clonotypes between healthy human individuals. TCRdb keeps only in-frame clones here, not all; method: immunoSEQ multiplex PCR. In the table there are about 2.5 million clones, under 95% of which are singletons. Sequenced input: naive CD4+ T cells from PBMCs. These receptors originate from a man between 18 and 35 years old in good health. Some clones in this sample may be carry-over from other donors' samples. Each CDR3 is given with its conserved first and last residue. D genes are given only for firm matches.

J: TRBJ1-5; D: NA; V: TRBV6-5; DNA: TGTGCCAGCAGCTGGGACAGCAATCAGCCCCAGCATTTT; CDR3: CASSWDSNQPQHF
J: TRBJ2-1; D: TRBD2; V: TRBV11-2; DNA: TGTGCCAGCAGCTCGACTAGCGGGAGTTCCTACAATGAGCAGTTCTTC; CDR3: CASSSTSGSSYNEQFF
J: TRBJ2-3; D: NA; V: TRBV27; DNA: TGTGCCAGCAGTTTCTGGACTATGCCAGATACGCAGTATTTT; CDR3: CASSFWTMPDTQYF
J: TRBJ2-7; D: TRBD1; V: TRBV27; DNA: TGTGCCAGCACTAGGACAGGGGTGTCCTACGAGCAGTACTTC; CDR3: CASTRTGVSYEQYF
J: TRBJ2-2; D: NA; V: TRBV9; DNA: TGTGCCAGCAGCCCCGGACCCGGGGGGAACACCGGGGAGCTGTTTTTT; CDR3: CASSPGPGGNTGELFF
J: TRBJ1-2; D: NA; V: TRBV9; DNA: TGTGCCAGCAGCCTGGGCCGCTCCTACACCTTC; CDR3: CASSLGRSYTF
J: TRBJ2-7; D: TRBD2; V: TRBV28; DNA: TGTGCCAGCACCCAGCGGGAGCGAACCTACGAGCAGTACTTC; CDR3: CASTQRERTYEQYF
J: TRBJ2-7; D: TRBD2; V: TRBV9; DNA: TGTGCCAGCAGCGTAGTGGGAGGGGACCGGGTCTGCGAGCAGTACTTC; CDR3: CASSVVGGDRVCEQYF
J: TRBJ2-5; D: NA; V: TRBV7-8; DNA: TGTGCCAGCAGCTTAGGGGCCCGGATGGGGTTTGCTCAAGAGACCCAGTACTTC; CDR3: CASSLGARMGFAQETQYF
J: TRBJ1-3; D: NA; V: TRBV2; DNA: TGTGCCAGCAGTCAAGACAGGAGATCTGGAAACACCATATATTTT; CDR3: CASSQDRRSGNTIYF
J: TRBJ2-6; D: NA; V: TRBV28; DNA: TGTGCCAGCGTCTGGGCCTCTGGGGCCAACGTCCTGACTTTC; CDR3: CASVWASGANVLTF
J: TRBJ2-7; D: NA; V: TRBV11-3; DNA: TGTGCCAGCAGCTTAGGTAGCGCATACGAGCAGTACTTC; CDR3: CASSLGSAYEQYF
J: TRBJ2-4; D: TRBD1; V: TRBV9; DNA: TGTGCCAGCAGCGGCCCCGGGACAGGGCCTCCGTGGCCCATTCAGTACTTC; CDR3: CASSGPGTGPPWPIQYF
J: TRBJ1-1; D: NA; V: TRBV6-5; DNA: TGTGCCAGCAGTTACGATGGGGGGCCCGGCACTGAAGCTTTCTTT; CDR3: CASSYDGGPGTEAFF
J: TRBJ1-1; D: NA; V: TRBV11-2; DNA: TGTGCCAGCAGCTCCCAGCGGGGAGACACTGAAGCTTTCTTT; CDR3: CASSSQRGDTEAFF
J: TRBJ1-6; D: TRBD1; V: TRBV7-3; DNA: TGTGCCAGCAGCCCGGGACAGGGTTATTCACCCCTCCACTTT; CDR3: CASSPGQGYSPLHF
J: TRBJ2-4; D: NA; V: TRBV6-1; DNA: TGTGCCAGCAGTGAAGTACAGGGAAGGCCGAACATTCAGTACTTC; CDR3: CASSEVQGRPNIQYF
J: TRBJ2-5; D: TRBD2; V: TRBV5-4; DNA: TGTGCCAGCAGTCAGGCGGGGGATTTAAAAGAGACCCAGTACTTC; CDR3: CASSQAGDLKETQYF
J: TRBJ1-1; D: NA; V: TRBV6-7; DNA: TGTGCCAGCAGTTACCGGTACCCGCGGCCCATTAGCTTCTTT; CDR3: CASSYRYPRPISFF
J: TRBJ1-4; D: TRBD1; V: TRBV7-9; DNA: TGTGCCAGCAGGCCCACAGGGGGAAATGAAAAACTGTTTTTT; CDR3: CASRPTGGNEKLFF
J: TRBJ2-2; D: NA; V: TRBV28; DNA: TGTGCCAGCAGTTTAGGAGGGAACACCGGGGAGCTGTTTTTT; CDR3: CASSLGGNTGELFF
J: TRBJ2-1; D: NA; V: TRBV6-6; DNA: TGTGCCAGCAGTCAGTCGGATACTCAAAGGGGGGTCTTC; CDR3: CASSQSDTQRGVF
J: TRBJ2-5; D: NA; V: TRBV11-1; DNA: TGTGCCAGCAGCCCTCGGGGAACTCTAAGGGAGACCCAGTACTTC; CDR3: CASSPRGTLRETQYF
J: TRBJ2-7; D: NA; V: TRBV27; DNA: TGTGCCAGCGCCCAGGCAGGCTACGAGCAGTACTTC; CDR3: CASAQAGYEQYF
J: TRBJ2-3; D: NA; V: TRBV7-7; DNA: TGTGCCAGCAGCATCACTGGCACAGATACGCAGTATTTT; CDR3: CASSITGTDTQYF